This TCR beta chain was profiled in a study of CD8 T cells in ankylosing spondylitis. Study findings and constraints: The authors reported significant enrichment of disease-linked clones in matched ankylosing spondylitis synovial fluid. Earlier reports found some motif variants in synovial fluid and blood in reactive arthritis. Seemingly characteristic of ankylosing spondylitis blood was a TCR beta motif consisting of several highly homologous variants.

This clonotype was observed a few times. Its antigen is still unknown. TCR beta libraries were made by quantitative 5'-RACE with molecular barcodes. One entry per CDR3 protein, called by TCRdb with MiXCR from the 5' RACE reads. The sample shows about 300,000 distinct CDR3 sequences, less than 25% of them seen only once. This CDR3 comprises 15 residues. V was shortened by 4 bases and J by 13 bases, with 24 bases between the two germline ends. Germline CDR1 reads SGHDT; CDR2 reads YYEEEE. The chain couples TRBV5-6 to TRBJ2-1; tentative D call: TRBD1 (7 bases). The sample consisted of blood, either unsorted or a sorted T cell fraction (not recorded which). The TCR sequence derives from a female donor with ankylosing spondylitis or in good health (not recorded which). The CDR3 nucleotides are TGTGCCAGCAGCGAGGATGGGGCAGGGGGGCTCCGCCAGTTCTTC. Translation gives CASSEDGAGGLRQFF. Drawing the rest from reference TRBV5-6 and TRBJ2-1, the complete variable domain is DAGVTQSPTHLIKTRGQQVTLRCSPKSGHDTVSWYQQALGQGPQFIFQYYEEEERQRGNFPDRFSGHQFPNYSSELNVNALLLGDSALYLCASSEDGAGGLRQFFGPGTRLTVL.